Listed below are T cell receptor beta chains from one sample, sequenced in a study of T cells after yellow fever vaccination. Using its own MiXCR run on the 5' RACE reads, TCRdb lists one record per CDR3 protein. Altogether about 340,000 distinct CDR3 sequences are present, around 12% being singletons, with the ten largest covering 2.5% to 4%. Material: CD4+ T cells sorted from PBMCs, obtained 15 days after the yellow fever booster vaccination. These receptors were obtained from a man aged 18 to 30 who received the YFV17D yellow fever vaccine. Both conserved end residues are part of each CDR3. D genes are given only for firm matches. Size tells how often a clone was seen (once, few, many) or the class of an expanded clone, and some rows leave it out.

NA	NA	TRBV6-2/TRBV6-3	TRBJ1-5	TGTGCCAGCAGCCATCTGACCAGACGACCCAATCAGCCCCAGCATTTT	CASSHLTRRPNQPQHF
few	TRBD2	TRBV19	TRBJ2-1	TGTGCCAGTAGGGGTCGTCTAGCGGTCAATGAGCAGTTCTTC	CASRGRLAVNEQFF
NA	NA	TRBV5-1	TRBJ2-4	TGCGCCAGCAGCTTGGATAGGGGGGACATTCAGTACTTC	CASSLDRGDIQYF
NA	NA	TRBV19	TRBJ2-3	TGTGCCAGTAGTGGACGGGACAAGGGGAGGACAGATACGCAGTATTTT	CASSGRDKGRTDTQYF
NA	NA	TRBV7-9	TRBJ2-3	TGTGCCAGCAGCTTCTCCGGGGTCATTAAAGATACGCAGTATTTT	CASSFSGVIKDTQYF
few	NA	TRBV30	TRBJ1-2	TGTGCCTGGGAGAGAAGATTTTACTATGGCTACACCTTC	CAWERRFYYGYTF
NA	NA	TRBV5-3	TRBJ1-2	TGTGCCAGAAGCTTAAGAGGGGCTTTTGGCTACACCTTC	CARSLRGAFGYTF
few	NA	TRBV4-1	TRBJ1-5	TGCGCCAGCAGCCAAAGGGGCGCGGGTCAGCCCCAGCATTTT	CASSQRGAGQPQHF
NA	NA	TRBV12-3/TRBV12-4	TRBJ1-2	TGTGCCAGCAGTTTCGACAGTAACTATGGTGGCTACACCTTC	CASSFDSNYGGYTF
NA	NA	TRBV12-3/TRBV12-4	TRBJ2-3	TGTGCCAGCAGGCCTTCCCCTGGGATAGATACGCAGTATTTT	CASRPSPGIDTQYF
NA	NA	TRBV11-2	TRBJ2-5	TGTGCCAGCAGCTTAGGTCCCACTGATCAAGAGACCCAGTACTTC	CASSLGPTDQETQYF
few	NA	TRBV6-5	TRBJ1-3	TGTGCCAGCAGTTACGACAGGCCCCCTGGAAACACCATATATTTT	CASSYDRPPGNTIYF
many	NA	TRBV28	TRBJ2-5	TGTGCCAGCACCTGGGGCCCCGGGGGTGAAGAGACCCAGTACTTC	CASTWGPGGEETQYF
many	TRBD2	TRBV4-2	TRBJ2-3	TGTGCCAGCAGCCAAGAAGGCCTAGCGGGGGCCAGCACAGATACGCAGTATTTT	CASSQEGLAGASTDTQYF
NA	NA	TRBV28	TRBJ1-6	TGTGCCAGCAGTTTACAGGAAGATTCACCCCTCCACTTT	CASSLQEDSPLHF
NA	NA	TRBV12-3/TRBV12-4	TRBJ1-1	TGTGCCAGCACTTGGGCGAACACTGAAGCTTTCTTT	CASTWANTEAFF
NA	TRBD2	TRBV5-4	TRBJ2-3	TGTGCCAGCAGCGGGACTAGCGGGGGGAGAAAGACAGATACGCAGTATTTT	CASSGTSGGRKTDTQYF
few	NA	TRBV30	TRBJ1-2	TGTGCCTCGTTTACAGGGAACGGCTACACCTTC	CASFTGNGYTF
NA	NA	TRBV7-3	TRBJ2-5	TGTGCCAGCAGCTTAACGGGTGTGGGGACCCAGTACTTC	CASSLTGVGTQYF
NA	TRBD1	TRBV7-9	TRBJ1-2	TGTGCCAGCAGCGTGTTTGGGACTGGACAGGGCGATAAGAATGGCTACACCTTC	CASSVFGTGQGDKNGYTF
many	NA	TRBV20-1	TRBJ1-4	TGCAGTGCTAAGCAGGACGGAAATGAAAAACTGTTTTTT	CSAKQDGNEKLFF
few	TRBD1	TRBV2	TRBJ2-5	TGTGCCAGCAACTGGGACAGGGTCCAAGAGACCCAGTACTTC	CASNWDRVQETQYF
NA	TRBD1	TRBV5-5	TRBJ1-5	TGTGCCAGCAGCTTGAGCCCAGGGGGACGAAATCAGCCCCAGCATTTT	CASSLSPGGRNQPQHF
few	TRBD2	TRBV20-1	TRBJ2-3	TGCAGTGCTAAGGGACTAGATGGAGATACGCAGTATTTT	CSAKGLDGDTQYF
NA	NA	TRBV7-9	TRBJ1-1	TGTGCCAGCCGACCTGGGACGGATAACACTGAAGCTTTCTTT	CASRPGTDNTEAFF
many	NA	TRBV7-9	TRBJ1-1	TGTGCCAGCAGCTTATTCATGAACACTGAAGCTTTCTTT	CASSLFMNTEAFF
NA	TRBD1	TRBV6-5	TRBJ2-2	TGTGCCAGCAGTAAGACAGGGAGTTTCCGGGAGCTGTTTTTT	CASSKTGSFRELFF